This entry lists 17 T cell receptor beta chains sequenced from one sample in a study of shared clonotypes between healthy human individuals. Using immunoSEQ multiplex PCR, the repertoire was profiled, and TCRdb retains in-frame clones only, with some absent. The sample shows some 2.3 million clones, over 85% of them seen only once. What was sequenced was naive CD4+ T cells from PBMCs. The sample's subset: CD45RA+ positively selected. These receptors were collected from a young man in good health. Some clones in this sample may be carry-over from other donors' samples.

This chain uses TRBV28 with TRBJ1-2; no reliable D call. The length of the CDR3 is 14 residues. The germline gives CDR1 MDHEN, CDR2 SYDVKM. The V end was cut by 6 bases, the J end by 8 bases, with 19 bases between. The CDR3 reads CASRASPGQAGYTF. DNA for the CDR3: TGTGCCAGCAGAGCATCCCCTGGCCAAGCAGGCTACACCTTC.

The chain links TRBV6-6 to TRBJ2-3; TRBD2 agrees at 7 bases. The CDR3 contains 14 residues. J gave up 2 bases and V 6 bases, and 5 bases lay outside the gene matches. CDR1 MNHNY and CDR2 SVGAGI come from the germline V gene (reference sequence). The CDR3: CASRGGRITDTQYF. DNA for the CDR3: TGTGCCAGCAGGGGCGGGAGAATCACAGATACGCAGTATTTT.

This clone has a single count. The rearrangement uses TRBV29-1 and TRBJ2-3; 8 bases fit TRBD1. Germline V gene data show CDR1 as SQVTM and CDR2 as ANQGSEA. Losses at the gene ends were 5 bases for V and 1 base for J; bases not matched to a gene: 2. The CDR3 extends over 13 amino acids. Here the CDR3 DNA reads TGCAGCGTTCAGGGGGCGGGCACAGATACGCAGTATTTT. Encoded protein: CSVQGAGTDTQYF.

The chain is built from TRBV6-6 and TRBJ2-3; D is ambiguous. V shed 4 bases and J shed 4 bases, with 9 bases lying between them. The germline gives CDR1 MNHNY, CDR2 SVGAGI (reference sequence). The CDR3 has 13 residues. CDR3 protein: CASSLDRPDTQYF. The CDR3 DNA is TGTGCCAGCAGTTTGGACCGGCCAGATACGCAGTATTTT.

This sequence joins TRBV28 and TRBJ1-5; D may be TRBD1 (5 bases). This CDR3 contains 18 residues. CDR1 MDHEN and CDR2 SYDVKM come from the germline V gene. Trimming left V 7 bases short and J 4 bases short, with 26 bases between. The CDR3 bases are TGTGCCAGCACCGTACTGGGGCCCAATCCCAATAAAAATCAGCCCCAGCATTTT. This sequence encodes CASTVLGPNPNKNQPQHF.

This sequence joins TRBV7-2 and TRBJ1-1, with D possibly TRBD1 on 5 matching bases. Germline CDR1 is SGHTA and CDR2 is FQGNSA. The germline V and J ends were trimmed by 0 bases and 8 bases, with 16 bases remaining between them. The CDR3 spans 15 residues. CDR3 sequence reads: CASSLAVGIRGEAFF. CDR3 sequence (DNA): TGTGCCAGCAGCTTAGCGGTCGGGATCCGGGGGGAAGCTTTCTTT.

Details on this clone: Other DNA sequences in the same sample also yield this CDR3. The chain has TRBV5-4 and TRBJ2-7; 12 bases match TRBD2. Losses at the gene ends were 4 bases for V and 2 bases for J; bases not matched to a gene: 4. The CDR3 length is 15 residues. Germline V gene data show CDR1 as SGHNT and CDR2 as YYREEE (reference sequence). In nucleotides, the CDR3 is TGTGCCAGCAGCCCGGGACTAGCGGGTGCCTACGAGCAGTACTTC. It encodes CASSPGLAGAYEQYF.

This chain links TRBV6-1 with TRBJ2-2; D is possibly TRBD2 (6 bases). The CDR3 covers 14 residues. Germline CDR1 MNHNS, CDR2 SASEGT. Trimming took 8 bases from V and 5 from J, leaving 15 bases between them. CDR3 protein: CASVAAPWTGELFF. CDR3 nucleotide sequence: TGTGCCAGCGTAGCGGCCCCGTGGACCGGGGAGCTGTTTTTT.

This clone was detected only once. The gene calls are TRBV4-1 and TRBJ2-1, with D possibly being TRBD2 (5 bases). The V gene lost 0 bases and the J gene lost 8 bases, with 17 bases spanning the gap. The germline V gene encodes CDR1 MGHRA and CDR2 YSYEKL. The CDR3 loop spans 16 amino acids. In DNA form, the CDR3 reads TGCGCCAGCAGCCAAGATACTAGACCTACCTGGGATGAGCAGTTCTTC. This sequence encodes CASSQDTRPTWDEQFF.

The rearrangement joins TRBV7-2 to TRBJ2-7; D unresolved. CDR3 size: 16 residues. V gave up 7 bases and J gave up 4 bases, with 23 bases separating them. Germline-derived CDR1 and CDR2 are SGHTA and FQGNSA. CDR3 nucleotides: TGTGCCAGCACCCTAGTGAGTGGATTCTCCAGGTACGAGCAGTACTTC. It codes for CASTLVSGFSRYEQYF.

The rearrangement links TRBV7-2 to TRBJ1-1, with TRBD1 as a possible D gene (6 bases). CDR1 and CDR2 (germline): SGHTA, FQGNSA. The CDR3 spans 13 residues. The V and J ends lost 5 bases and 10 bases respectively, with 17 bases between them. CDR3 sequence (DNA): TGTGCCAGCAGCACAAGTCAGGGGCTGGGAGCTTTCTTT. Its translation: CASSTSQGLGAFF. The full variable domain, rest sourced from reference TRBV7-2 and TRBJ1-1, is GAGVSQSPSNKVTEKGKDVELRCDPISGHTALYWYRQSLGQGLEFLIYFQGNSAPDKSGLPSDRFSAERTGGSVSTLTIQRTQQEDSAVYLCASSTSQGLGAFFGQGTRLTVV.

A word on this clone: This sample also contains other DNA sequences that code for the same CDR3. The chain uses TRBV28 and TRBJ1-5; no definite D call. Germline CDR1 is MDHEN and CDR2 is SYDVKM. CDR3 size: 14 residues. Trimming removed 2 bases from V and 0 bases from J, with 5 bases in between. CDR3 sequence reads: CASSLRYSNQPQHF. In DNA, the CDR3 is TGTGCCAGCAGTTTACGGTATAGCAATCAGCCCCAGCATTTT. The full variable domain, rest sourced from reference TRBV28 and TRBJ1-5, is DVKVTQSSRYLVKRTGEKVFLECVQDMDHENMFWYRQDPGLGLRLIYFSYDVKMKEKGDIPEGYSVSREKKERFSLILESASTNQTSMYLCASSLRYSNQPQHFGDGTRLSIL.

This clone was recorded once. The V and J genes are TRBV6-5 and TRBJ1-2; D is perhaps TRBD1 (6 bases). V lost 6 bases and J lost 2, with 13 bases in between. Germline CDR1 is MNHEY and CDR2 is SVGAGI. The CDR3 contains 14 residues. This CDR3 reads CASRPHRVNYGYTF. CDR3 nucleotide sequence: TGTGCCAGCAGGCCTCACAGGGTCAACTATGGCTACACCTTC.

This clone was detected only a few times. The genes are TRBV2 and TRBJ1-4; D gene ambiguous. Trimming took 3 bases from V and 1 from J, leaving 9 bases between them. This CDR3 has 15 amino acids. From germline, CDR1 is SNHLY and CDR2 FYNNEI. CDR3: CASSELGQTNEKLFF. The CDR3 coding sequence is TGTGCCAGCAGTGAGCTAGGCCAAACTAATGAAAAACTGTTTTTT.

The chain uses TRBV10-1 and TRBJ1-2, with D unclear. The CDR3 loop spans 13 amino acids. Trimming shortened V by 3 bases and J by 3 bases, and 8 bases separated the two germline ends. In germline, CDR1 is WNHNN, CDR2 SYGVQD (reference sequence). In DNA, the CDR3 is TGCGCCAGCAGTGAAGGCCAGGACTATGGCTACACCTTC. This encodes CASSEGQDYGYTF.

This clone was seen only once. The chain is built from TRBV6-1 and TRBJ2-7; D unresolved. V lost 8 bases and J lost 3, with 17 bases in between. This CDR3 region has 14 residues. Germline assignment: CDR1 MNHNS and CDR2 SASEGT. The CDR3 DNA is TGTGCCAGCTCGACCCCGGACCGGTTCTACGAGCAGTACTTC. Translating it yields CASSTPDRFYEQYF.

V usage is TRBV11-2 and J usage is TRBJ1-5; D not certain. The CDR3 spans 13 residues. Germline V gene sequence: CDR1 SGHAT, CDR2 FQNNGV. V was clipped by 3 bases and J by 5 bases, with 8 bases between them. The CDR3: CASSFMMDQPQHF. The CDR3 DNA is TGTGCCAGCAGCTTCATGATGGATCAGCCCCAGCATTTT. The full variable domain, completed using reference TRBV11-2 and TRBJ1-5, is EAGVAQSPRYKIIEKRQSVAFWCNPISGHATLYWYQQILGQGPKLLIQFQNNGVVDDSQLPKDRFSAERLKGVDSTLKIQPAKLEDSAVYLCASSFMMDQPQHFGDGTRLSIL.